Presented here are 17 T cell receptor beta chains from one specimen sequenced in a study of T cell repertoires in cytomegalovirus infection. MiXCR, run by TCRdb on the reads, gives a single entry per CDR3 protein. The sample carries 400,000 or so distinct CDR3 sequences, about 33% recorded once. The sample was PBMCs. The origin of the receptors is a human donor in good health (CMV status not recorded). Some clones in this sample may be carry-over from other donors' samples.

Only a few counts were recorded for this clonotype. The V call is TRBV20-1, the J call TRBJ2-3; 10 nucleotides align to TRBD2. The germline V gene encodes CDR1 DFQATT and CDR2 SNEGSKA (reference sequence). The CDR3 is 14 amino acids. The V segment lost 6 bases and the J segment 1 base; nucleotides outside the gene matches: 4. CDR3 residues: CSAAGTSGTDTQYF. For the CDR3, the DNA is TGCAGTGCGGCCGGGACTAGCGGCACAGATACGCAGTATTTT.

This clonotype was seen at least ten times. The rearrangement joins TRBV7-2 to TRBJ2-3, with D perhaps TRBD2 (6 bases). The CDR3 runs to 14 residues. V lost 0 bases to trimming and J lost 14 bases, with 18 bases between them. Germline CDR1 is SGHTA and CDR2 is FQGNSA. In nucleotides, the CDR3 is TGTGCCAGCAGCTTAGCTCCGGCGGACCGGCGGGGGTATTTT. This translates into CASSLAPADRRGYF.

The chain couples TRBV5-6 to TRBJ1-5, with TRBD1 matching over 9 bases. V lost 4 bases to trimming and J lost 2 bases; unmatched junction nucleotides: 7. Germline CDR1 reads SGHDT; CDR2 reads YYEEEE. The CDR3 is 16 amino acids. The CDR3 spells CASSLWTGAGNQPQHF. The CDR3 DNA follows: TGTGCCAGCAGCCTCTGGACAGGGGCTGGCAATCAGCCCCAGCATTTT.

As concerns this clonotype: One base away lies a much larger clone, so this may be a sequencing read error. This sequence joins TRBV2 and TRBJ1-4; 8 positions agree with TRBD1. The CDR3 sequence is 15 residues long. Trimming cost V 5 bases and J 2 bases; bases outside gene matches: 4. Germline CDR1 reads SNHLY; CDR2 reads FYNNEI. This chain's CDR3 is CASSSRGLTNEKLFF. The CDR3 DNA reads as TGTGCCAGCAGTAGCAGGGGGCTGACTAATGAAAAACTGTTTTTT.

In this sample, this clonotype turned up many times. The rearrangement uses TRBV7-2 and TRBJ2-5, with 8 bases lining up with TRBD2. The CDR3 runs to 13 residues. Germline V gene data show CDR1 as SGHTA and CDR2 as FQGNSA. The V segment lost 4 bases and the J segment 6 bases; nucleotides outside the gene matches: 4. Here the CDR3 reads CASSSGGAKTQYF. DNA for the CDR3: TGTGCCAGCAGCTCCGGGGGGGCGAAGACCCAGTACTTC.

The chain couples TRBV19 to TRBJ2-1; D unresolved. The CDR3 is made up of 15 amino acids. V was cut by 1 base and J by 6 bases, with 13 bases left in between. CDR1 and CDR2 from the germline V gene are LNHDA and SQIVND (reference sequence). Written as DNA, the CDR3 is TGTGCCAGTAGTATAGGAGCAATTCGGCTCAATGAGCAGTTCTTC. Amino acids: CASSIGAIRLNEQFF.

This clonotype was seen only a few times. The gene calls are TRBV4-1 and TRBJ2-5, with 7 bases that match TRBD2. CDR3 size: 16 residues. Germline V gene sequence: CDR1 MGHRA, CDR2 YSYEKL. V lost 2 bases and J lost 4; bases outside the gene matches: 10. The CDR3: CASSQTRLAGRETQYF. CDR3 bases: TGCGCCAGCAGCCAAACTCGACTAGCCGGCCGAGAGACCCAGTACTTC.

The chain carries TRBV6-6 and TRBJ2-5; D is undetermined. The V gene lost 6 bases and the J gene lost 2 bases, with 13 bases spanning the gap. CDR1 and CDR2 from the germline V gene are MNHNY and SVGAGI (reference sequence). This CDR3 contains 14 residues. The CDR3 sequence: CASSLTVRQETQYF. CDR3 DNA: TGTGCCAGCAGCTTGACGGTTCGGCAAGAGACCCAGTACTTC.

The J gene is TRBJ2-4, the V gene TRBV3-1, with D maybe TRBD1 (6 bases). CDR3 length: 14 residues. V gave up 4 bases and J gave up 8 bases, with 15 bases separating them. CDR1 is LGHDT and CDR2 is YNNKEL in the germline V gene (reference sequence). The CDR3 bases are TGTGCCAGCAGCCGGGGACACCTCATCGACATTCAGTACTTC. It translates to CASSRGHLIDIQYF.

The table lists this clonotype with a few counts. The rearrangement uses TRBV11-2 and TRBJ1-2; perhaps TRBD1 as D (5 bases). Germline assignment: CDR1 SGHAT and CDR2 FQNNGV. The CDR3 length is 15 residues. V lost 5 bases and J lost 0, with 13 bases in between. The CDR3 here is CASSPDRRPNYGYTF. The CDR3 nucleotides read TGTGCCAGCAGCCCAGACAGACGCCCTAACTATGGCTACACCTTC.

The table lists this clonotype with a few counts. CDR3 bases: TGTGCCAGCAGCTTCCCTCCACACGCCTTATACGAGCAGTACTTC. Its protein product is CASSFPPHALYEQYF. V gene TRBV11-2 combines with J gene TRBJ2-7; no reliable D call. The CDR3 runs to 15 residues. CDR1 and CDR2 from the germline V gene are SGHAT and FQNNGV. Trimming shortened V by 3 bases and J by 4 bases, and 16 bases separated the two germline ends. The variable domain in full, completed from reference TRBV11-2 and TRBJ2-7, reads EAGVAQSPRYKIIEKRQSVAFWCNPISGHATLYWYQQILGQGPKLLIQFQNNGVVDDSQLPKDRFSAERLKGVDSTLKIQPAKLEDSAVYLCASSFPPHALYEQYFGPGTRLTVT.

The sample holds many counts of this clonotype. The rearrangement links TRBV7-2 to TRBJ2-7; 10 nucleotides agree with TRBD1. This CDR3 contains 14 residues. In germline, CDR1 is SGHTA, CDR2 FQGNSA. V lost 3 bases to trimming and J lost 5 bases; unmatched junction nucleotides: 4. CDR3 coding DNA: TGTGCCAGCAGCTTGGACAGGGGGTCCCACGAGCAGTACTTC. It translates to CASSLDRGSHEQYF.

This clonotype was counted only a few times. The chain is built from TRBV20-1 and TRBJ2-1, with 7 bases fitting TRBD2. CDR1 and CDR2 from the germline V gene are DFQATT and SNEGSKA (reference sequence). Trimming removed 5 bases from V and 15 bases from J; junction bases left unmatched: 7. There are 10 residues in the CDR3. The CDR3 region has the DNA TGCAGTGCTTACCGGGACTATGCGTTCTTC. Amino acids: CSAYRDYAFF.

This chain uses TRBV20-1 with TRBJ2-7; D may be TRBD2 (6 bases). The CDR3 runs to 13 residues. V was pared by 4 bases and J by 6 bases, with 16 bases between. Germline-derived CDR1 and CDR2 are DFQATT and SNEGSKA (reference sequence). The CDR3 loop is CSATRREETEQYF. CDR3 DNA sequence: TGCAGTGCTACACGTAGGGAGGAAACCGAGCAGTACTTC.

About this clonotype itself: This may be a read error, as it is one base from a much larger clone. CDR3 loop: CASSFGQLNTGGLFF. The CDR3 DNA reads as TGTGCCAGCAGCTTTGGTCAGTTAAACACCGGGGGGCTGTTTTTT. This sequence joins TRBV7-2 and TRBJ2-2; tentatively, D is TRBD2 (6 bases). The CDR3 covers 15 residues. In germline, CDR1 is SGHTA, CDR2 FQGNSA. The complete variable domain, with remaining parts taken from reference TRBV7-2 and TRBJ2-2, reads GAGVSQSPSNKVTEKGKDVELRCDPISGHTALYWYRQSLGQGLEFLIYFQGNSAPDKSGLPSDRFSAERTGGSVSTLTIQRTQQEDSAVYLCASSFGQLNTGGLFFGEGSRLTVL.

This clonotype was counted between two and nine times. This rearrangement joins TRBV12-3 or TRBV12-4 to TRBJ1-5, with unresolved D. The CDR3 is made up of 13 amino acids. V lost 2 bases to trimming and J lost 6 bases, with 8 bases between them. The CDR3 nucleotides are TGTGCCAGCAGTTTAAATGACCGTCAGCCCCAGCATTTT. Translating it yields CASSLNDRQPQHF.

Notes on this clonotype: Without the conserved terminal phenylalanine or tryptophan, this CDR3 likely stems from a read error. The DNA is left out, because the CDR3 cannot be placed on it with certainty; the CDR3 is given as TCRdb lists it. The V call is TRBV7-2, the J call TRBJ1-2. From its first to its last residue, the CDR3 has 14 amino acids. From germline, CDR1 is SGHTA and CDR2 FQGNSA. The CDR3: CASSIDPEDYGYTL.